Presented here are 11 T cell receptor beta chains from one specimen sequenced in a study of identical twins. In TCRdb, the 5' RACE reads were re-called with MiXCR into one record per CDR3 protein. Of about 480,000 distinct CDR3 sequences listed, more than 13% are singletons. These data were also filed under a second study, of yellow fever vaccine responses in identical twins.

Sequenced input: CD4+ T cells sorted from blood. These receptors all come from a young woman in good health.

This rearrangement joins TRBV6-5 to TRBJ2-7; TRBD2 agrees at 8 bases. Germline assignment: CDR1 MNHEY and CDR2 SVGAGI. This CDR3 is built from 16 residues. V shed 0 bases, J shed 0 bases, and the junction held 4 bases outside the gene matches. The CDR3 is CASSYSTSGSSYEQYF. CDR3 sequence (DNA): TGTGCCAGCAGTTACTCGACCAGCGGGAGCTCCTACGAGCAGTACTTC.

The genes are TRBV12-3 or TRBV12-4 and TRBJ2-2, with D tentatively TRBD1 or TRBD2 (5 bases each). V dropped 5 bases and J dropped 10 bases, with 17 bases sitting between them. The CDR3 runs 14 residues. CDR3 sequence (DNA): TGTGCCAGCAGTCCGGGACCGCTGAATGTGGAGCTGTTTTTT. Residues: CASSPGPLNVELFF.

The sample holds many counts of this clonotype. The CDR3 spells CASSGDDRILPGANVLTF. CDR3 DNA: TGTGCCAGCAGTGGGGACGACCGGATCTTACCTGGGGCCAACGTCCTGACTTTC. The chain joins TRBV6-2 or TRBV6-3 to TRBJ2-6, with D tentatively TRBD1 or TRBD2 (5 bases each). The V gene lost 5 bases and the J gene lost 2 bases, with 19 bases spanning the gap. This CDR3 spans 18 amino acids. From germline, CDR1 is MNHEY and CDR2 SVGEGT.

V usage is TRBV11-3 and J usage is TRBJ2-1; D unresolved. Trimming removed 5 bases at V and 7 bases at J, with 12 bases between. The CDR3 is 13 amino acids. CDR1 and CDR2 from the germline V gene are SGHNT and YENEEA. In nucleotides, the CDR3 is TGTGCCAGCAGCCCTCCCTCAGAAAATGAGCAGTTCTTC. It specifies CASSPPSENEQFF.

This clonotype has a count of ten or more. The CDR3 loop reads CASRMTGYRETQYF. CDR3 DNA: TGTGCCAGCAGAATGACAGGGTATCGCGAGACCCAGTACTTC. The rearrangement joins TRBV12-3 or TRBV12-4 to TRBJ2-5, with 7 bases matching TRBD1. This CDR3 has 14 amino acids. The J segment lost 5 bases and the V segment lost 6 bases, leaving 9 bases of the junction unmatched.

This clonotype is a singleton in its sample. The junction departs from germline at one end; a sequencing error may be responsible. This chain connects TRBV28 to TRBJ2-5; 11 nucleotides line up with TRBD2. This CDR3 region has 18 residues. The V gene's germline CDR1 is MDHEN and CDR2 SYDVKM. The CDR3 nucleotides are TGTGCCAGCAGTCCGACACCAAAAGTACTAGCGGGAGAGGAGACCCAGTATTTC. Its translation is CASSPTPKVLAGEETQYF.

The chain carries TRBV20-1 and TRBJ2-5; 10 nucleotides align to TRBD2. This CDR3 is built from 14 residues. Germline V gene lookup returns CDR1 DFQATT and CDR2 SNEGSKA (reference sequence). V shed 2 bases and J 5 bases; nucleotides not matched to a gene: 5. The chain's CDR3 is CSARLAGAWETQYF. The CDR3 DNA is TGCAGTGCTAGACTAGCGGGGGCCTGGGAGACCCAGTACTTC.

This clonotype was seen a few times. The genes are TRBV3-1 and TRBJ2-5; the match to TRBD2 covers 10 bases. The CDR3 is 17 amino acids. With V trimmed by 1 base and J by 5 bases, 10 bases remained unmatched. CDR1 is LGHDT and CDR2 is YNNKEL in the germline V gene (reference sequence). The CDR3 loop is CASSQGTSGATLETQYF. The CDR3 region has the DNA TGTGCCAGCAGCCAAGGTACTAGCGGGGCTACCCTGGAGACCCAGTACTTC.

J is TRBJ2-5 and V is TRBV3-1, with D hard to call. Germline CDR1 and CDR2: LGHDT and YNNKEL (reference sequence). The CDR3 spans 13 residues. The ends were cut back, 0 bases at V and 4 bases at J, with 6 bases in the middle. Written as DNA, the CDR3 is TGTGCCAGCAGCCAAGACACCTTAGAGACCCAGTACTTC. Translation gives CASSQDTLETQYF.

J is TRBJ2-2 and V is TRBV6-2 or TRBV6-3; D uncertain. Germline CDR1 is MNHEY and CDR2 is SVGEGT. The germline V and J ends were trimmed by 4 bases and 3 bases, with 12 bases remaining between them. The CDR3 spans 15 residues. CDR3 loop: CASSFRPRDTGELFF. CDR3 in DNA: TGTGCCAGCAGTTTTCGCCCTAGGGACACCGGGGAGCTGTTTTTT.

This clonotype was recorded a few times. The chain recombines TRBV18 with TRBJ2-2; D is uncertain. V was clipped by 2 bases and J by 6 bases, with 7 bases between them. Germline V lookup: CDR1 KGHSH, CDR2 LQKENI. This CDR3 comprises 13 residues. CDR3 amino acids: CASSPKSAGELFF. For the CDR3, the DNA is TGTGCCAGCTCACCAAAGTCGGCCGGGGAGCTGTTTTTT.